These 15 T cell receptor beta chains were sequenced from one sample in a study of T-cell reconstitution after alpha-beta-depleted transplantation in children. Preparation of the TCRbeta library used unique molecular identifiers. One entry per CDR3 protein results from TCRdb running MiXCR on the PCR reads. The data contain 580,000 or so distinct CDR3 sequences, 23% of them singletons. The sequences come from PBMCs, mostly from graft donor cells, collected 360 days after TCRalphabeta/CD19-depleted stem cell transplant. The receptors here all came from a boy under two years old who had a stem cell transplant for acute myeloid leukemia, so the T cells may come from the graft donor.

This clonotype was found a few times. The chain carries TRBV20-1 and TRBJ2-1; D is uncertain. This CDR3 comprises 12 residues. CDR1 and CDR2 from the germline V gene are DFQATT and SNEGSKA (reference sequence). The V and J ends lost 4 bases and 5 bases respectively, with 9 bases between them. The chain's CDR3 is CSAKKGNNEQFF. The CDR3 DNA reads as TGCAGTGCTAAGAAGGGAAACAATGAGCAGTTCTTC.

The chain recombines TRBV14 with TRBJ1-1; no reliable D call. The CDR3 sequence is 13 residues long. V lost 8 bases and J 1 base, leaving 11 bases between the germline ends. Germline V gives CDR1 SGHDN, CDR2 FVKESK. CDR3 bases: TGTGCCAGCTCCTCCGAGGGGAACACTGAAGCTTTCTTT. Translation gives CASSSEGNTEAFF.

The gene calls are TRBV20-1 and TRBJ2-2; 12 bases match TRBD2. V was clipped by 0 bases and J by 5 bases; unmatched bases: 4. Germline assignment: CDR1 DFQATT and CDR2 SNEGSKA (reference sequence). This CDR3 is 16 amino acids long. In DNA form, the CDR3 reads TGCAGTGCTAGAGATTGGGGGACTAGCGGGACCGGGGAGCTGTTTTTT. Its protein is CSARDWGTSGTGELFF.

In nucleotides, the CDR3 is TGCAGTGGCCATGGGTACCTTACCTACGAGCAGTACGTC. This codes for CSGHGYLTYEQYV. The genes are TRBV20-1 and TRBJ2-7, with D unresolved. Looked up from germline, CDR1 is DFQATT and CDR2 is SNEGSKA (reference sequence). The CDR3 totals 13 residues. V lost 7 bases to trimming and J lost 2 bases, with 15 bases between them.

Many counts were recorded for this clonotype. The CDR3 spells CASSSPTSNSYNEQFF. The CDR3 region has the DNA TGCGCCAGCAGCTCACCGACTAGTAACTCCTACAATGAGCAGTTCTTC. The J gene is TRBJ2-1, the V gene TRBV5-1; a possible D gene is TRBD2 (6 bases). Germline CDR1 reads SGHRS; CDR2 reads YFSETQ. The CDR3 has 16 amino acids. Trimming left V 3 bases short and J 0 bases short, with 13 bases between.

This clonotype was detected only a few times. The chain has TRBV15 and TRBJ2-3; D is perhaps TRBD1 or TRBD2 (5 bases each). The V and J ends lost 1 base and 9 bases respectively, with 14 bases between them. This CDR3 has 14 amino acids. Per the germline V gene, CDR1 is LNHNV and CDR2 is YYDKDF (reference sequence). The DNA for the CDR3 is TGTGCCACCAGCAGAGCGAAGGGGACCCGGACGCAGTATTTT. This gives the protein CATSRAKGTRTQYF.

Concerning this clonotype: This may come from a read error, since a much larger clone is one base off. J is TRBJ1-1 and V is TRBV18; no definite D call. The CDR3 covers 13 residues. The germline CDR1 and CDR2 sequences are KGHSH and LQKENI. CDR3: CSSSPLEDTEAFF. CDR3 DNA sequence: TGTTCCAGCTCACCACTCGAGGACACTGAAGCTTTCTTT.

The sample holds a few counts of this clonotype. This chain links TRBV6-2 or TRBV6-3 with TRBJ1-5, with TRBD1 as a possible D gene (5 bases). This CDR3 region has 17 residues. CDR1 MNHEY and CDR2 SVGEGT come from the germline V gene. V was shortened by 0 bases and J by 1 base, with 13 bases between the two germline ends. CDR3 in DNA: TGTGCCAGCAGTTACTCGAAACATACAGGAAGCAATCAGCCCCAGCATTTT. Its translation is CASSYSKHTGSNQPQHF.

A word on this clonotype: A much larger clone is a single base away; this may be a read error. CDR3 in DNA: TGCAGTGCTAGAGATCCTAAAAGGGCAGATACGAAGTATTTT. Translation: CSARDPKRADTKYF. The V gene is TRBV20-1, the J gene TRBJ2-3; no firm D call. The germline V gene encodes CDR1 DFQATT and CDR2 SNEGSKA (reference sequence). This CDR3 contains 14 residues.

The chain joins TRBV11-2 to TRBJ2-7; D may correspond to TRBD1 or TRBD2 (5 bases each). Between the trimmed V and J ends, which lost 2 bases and 2 bases, there was a span of 10 bases. In germline, CDR1 is SGHAT, CDR2 FQNNGV. The CDR3 runs to 14 residues. The CDR3 sequence: CASSLSRGAYEQYV. The CDR3 DNA sequence: TGTGCCAGCAGCTTATCGAGGGGCGCCTACGAGCAGTACGTC.

This clonotype was observed a few times. The V call is TRBV6-5, the J call TRBJ2-7, with 10 bases that match TRBD1. The CDR3 consists of 16 residues. The J segment lost 4 bases and the V segment lost 2 bases, leaving 8 bases of the junction unmatched. Germline V gives CDR1 MNHEY, CDR2 SVGAGI. The CDR3 protein is CASSYALTGGAYEQYF. The CDR3 region has the DNA TGTGCCAGCAGTTACGCCTTGACAGGGGGCGCGTACGAGCAGTACTTC.

This rearrangement joins TRBV12-3 or TRBV12-4 to TRBJ2-1, with D perhaps given as TRBD1 or TRBD2 (5 bases each). This CDR3 is built from 14 residues. Trimming took 3 bases from V and 7 from J, leaving 13 bases between them. The CDR3 spells CASSFARDGNEQFF. The CDR3 DNA reads TGTGCCAGCAGTTTCGCCAGGGACGGGAATGAGCAGTTCTTC.

This clonotype came up many times. This chain connects TRBV12-3 or TRBV12-4 to TRBJ1-1, with a weak D call TRBD1 (6 bases). The CDR3 totals 13 residues. The V end was cut by 6 bases, the J end by 6 bases, with 14 bases between. The CDR3 DNA reads as TGTGCCAGCAGCCGAACAGGGTTTGCTGAAGCTTTCTTT. Its translation is CASSRTGFAEAFF.

This chain joins TRBV2 and TRBJ1-3; D unclear. The CDR3 has 15 residues. V lost 6 bases to trimming and J lost 0 bases, with 12 bases between them. Germline lookup yields CDR1 SNHLY and CDR2 FYNNEI. In DNA, the CDR3 is TGTGCCAGCAGCGTGGTACTTTTCTCTGGAAACACCATATATTTT. It yields the protein CASSVVLFSGNTIYF.

This clonotype was recorded at least ten times. The rearrangement uses TRBV29-1 and TRBJ2-7; D perhaps matches TRBD2 (5 bases). The CDR3 extends over 12 amino acids. The germline CDR1 and CDR2 sequences are SQVTM and ANQGSEA. The ends were cut back, 2 bases at V and 3 bases at J, with 8 bases in the middle. CDR3 nucleotides: TGCAGCGTTGAAACGGAGGTCTACGAGCAGTACTTC. This codes for CSVETEVYEQYF.